This T cell receptor (beta chain) comes out of a study of naive CD8 T cells in extremely preterm neonates. On the study more broadly: Abstract and methods disagree on adult ages: 25-50 versus 20-50 years.

The study's findings and limits: Shared CDR3 nucleotide sequences: preterm around 3%, term approximately 0.43%, children about 0.03%, adults 0.0095% to 0.01%. Compared with older groups, preterm CDR3s were shorter, with fewer N additions and less trimming.

Per the germline V gene, CDR1 is MNHEY and CDR2 is SMNVEV (reference sequence). The CDR3 runs to 13 residues. Between the trimmed V and J ends, which lost 2 bases and 5 bases, there was a span of 6 bases. Data came from immunoSEQ multiplex PCR; TCRdb stores just in-frame clones and leaves some out. The profile shows several thousand clones, 95% to 98% of them singletons. Only one count was recorded for this clone. Antigen specificity is unknown. The sequenced sample was naive CD8+ T cells from blood. The chain recombines TRBV27 with TRBJ2-2; unclear D gene. This receptor was identified in a human donor in good health. The CDR3 DNA reads TGTGCCAGCAGTTTAAGCGAGACCGGGGAGCTGTTTTTT. It codes for CASSLSETGELFF.